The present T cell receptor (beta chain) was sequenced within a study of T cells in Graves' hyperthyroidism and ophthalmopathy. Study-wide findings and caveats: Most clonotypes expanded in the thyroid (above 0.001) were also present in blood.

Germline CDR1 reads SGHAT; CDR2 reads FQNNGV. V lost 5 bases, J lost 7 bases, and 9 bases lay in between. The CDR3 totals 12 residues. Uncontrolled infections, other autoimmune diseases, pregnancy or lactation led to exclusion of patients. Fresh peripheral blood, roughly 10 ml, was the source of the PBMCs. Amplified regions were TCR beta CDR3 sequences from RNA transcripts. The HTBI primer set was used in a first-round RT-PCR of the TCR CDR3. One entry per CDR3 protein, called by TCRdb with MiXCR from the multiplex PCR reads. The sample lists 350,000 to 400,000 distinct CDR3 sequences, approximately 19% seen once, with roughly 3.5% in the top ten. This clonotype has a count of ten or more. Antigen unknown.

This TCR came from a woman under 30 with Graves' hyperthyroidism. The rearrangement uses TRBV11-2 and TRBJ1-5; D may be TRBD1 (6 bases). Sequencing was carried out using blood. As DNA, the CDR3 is TGTGCCAGCAGCCGAGACAGGCAGCCCCAGCATTTT. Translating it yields CASSRDRQPQHF.